This T cell receptor beta chain was identified in a study of blood T cells in healthy people across ages. Study results and caveats: For the donors, CMV status was unknown and possibly confounded expanded clonotype changes.

Together with a sample-barcoded 5' primer, a J-beta primer mix was included in a second PCR lasting about 6 to 11 cycles. TCRdb reanalysed the 5' RACE reads using MiXCR and keeps one entry per CDR3 protein. The sample consists of hundreds of thousands of distinct CDR3 sequences, about 62% of them appearing once. This CDR3 contains 13 residues. V shed 6 bases, J shed 8 bases, and the junction held 8 bases outside the gene matches. In regard to this clonotype: Its specificity is not known.

Caucasian individuals from Russia who were healthy and aged about 6 to 100 acted as donors. The chain links TRBV12-3 or TRBV12-4 to TRBJ1-2; TRBD1 aligns across 8 bases. The sequenced sample consisted of blood. The clonotype comes from a man under 40 in good health. CDR3 amino acids: CASSLDRVTGYTF. As DNA, the CDR3 is TGTGCCAGCAGCCTGGACAGGGTAACAGGCTACACCTTC.